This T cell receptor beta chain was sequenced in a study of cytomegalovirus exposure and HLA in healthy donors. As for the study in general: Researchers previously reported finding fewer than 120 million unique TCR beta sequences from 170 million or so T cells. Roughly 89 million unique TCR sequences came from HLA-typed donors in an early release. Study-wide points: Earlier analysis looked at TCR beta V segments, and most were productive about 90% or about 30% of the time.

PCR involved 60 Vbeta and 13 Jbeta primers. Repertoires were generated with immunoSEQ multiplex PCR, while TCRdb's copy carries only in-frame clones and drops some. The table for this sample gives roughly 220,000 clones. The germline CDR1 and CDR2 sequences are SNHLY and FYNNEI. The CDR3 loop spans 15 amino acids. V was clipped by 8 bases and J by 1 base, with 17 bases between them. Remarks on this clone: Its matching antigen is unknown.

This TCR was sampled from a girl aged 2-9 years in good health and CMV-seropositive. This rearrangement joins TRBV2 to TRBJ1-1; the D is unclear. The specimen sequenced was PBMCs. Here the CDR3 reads CASARNSIWNTEAFF. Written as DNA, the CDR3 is TGTGCCAGCGCCAGAAACAGTATATGGAACACTGAAGCTTTCTTT.